This TCR beta chain was identified in a study of blood T cell repertoires in COVID-19 (dated by TCRdb to the early 2020s). A note on the overall study: Collaborator samples came from the United States, Italy and Spain and covered acute and convalescent phases of COVID-19. The material from the prospective study consisted of cDNA or gDNA derived from T cells, B-cell-depleted T cells, or PBMCs. Deeply sampled blood TCRbeta repertoires from subjects exposed to, actively infected with, or recovered from COVID-19 were included in the dataset. The repertoires were released in a freely available public database intended as a resource for research on the immune response to SARS-CoV-2. Samples came from the ongoing ImmuneRACE study (first 160 participants) plus 1,254 subjects from 6 global collaborators. Sample metadata almost always included a de-identified subject ID, COVID-19 status, age in years and sex. HLA class I and class II types, where available, came from metadata supplied by the sample provider rather than from assay-based typing.

Study-level results and caveats: The quantity of clinical and demographic metadata differed by source and by participant and was supplied without curation.

TCRbeta CDR3 regions were amplified from genomic DNA using the immunoSEQ Assay, a bias-controlled multiplex PCR. On the authors' methods: The number of nucleated cells in each sample was estimated from the amplification of reference gene primers within the assay. Sequence reads were collapsed and filtered to measure the absolute abundance of every unique TCRbeta CDR3 rearrangement. Productive Simpson clonality was computed per sample as the square root of Simpson's diversity index over productive rearrangements. Held by TCRdb, this immuneACCESS table contains in-frame sequences only and omits some clones. Under half of the omission traces to an unresolved V gene where checked; the cause of the rest is unknown. That table is the source of V, J and clone size, and D and trimming were worked out from the DNA. In all, the sample holds some 190,000 clones, and nearly 90% of those were seen once. The leading ten clones occupy 2% to 2.5% of the sample.

As concerns this clone: Which antigen it targets is not known. Per-nucleotide qualities are absent, and no much larger clonotype sits a single base away.

The germline V gene sets CDR1 to SGHVS and CDR2 to FQNEAQ. Measured from the cysteine to the phenylalanine, the CDR3 is 13 residues long. The only DNA kept is the CDR3, 39 bases in frame from the first base. V is cut back by 3 bases and J by 4 bases, with 0 bases in the junction unmatched. Participants in the prospective study were aged roughly 18 to 95 years, lived in about two dozen United States geographic areas, and enrolled through a virtual design. To assign participants to cohorts, the prospective study relied on clinical history that participants themselves reported in a screening survey and a study questionnaire. In the prospective study, mobile phlebotomists collected whole blood, serum and a nasopharyngeal or oropharyngeal swab from each participant. Prospective study participants could optionally give additional blood draws and questionnaires over a roughly two-month period. Prospective study blood samples were shipped either frozen or at room temperature before DNA extraction.

The clonotype was recovered from a woman aged 40 to 50 with acute COVID-19. The V and J genes are TRBV7-8 and TRBJ1-5; TRBD1 fits 7 bases in the junction. Sequencing used PBMCs or T cells enriched from blood (not recorded which). The bases read TGTGCCAGCAGCTTGGACAGGAATCAGCCCCAGCATTTT. This encodes CASSLDRNQPQHF.